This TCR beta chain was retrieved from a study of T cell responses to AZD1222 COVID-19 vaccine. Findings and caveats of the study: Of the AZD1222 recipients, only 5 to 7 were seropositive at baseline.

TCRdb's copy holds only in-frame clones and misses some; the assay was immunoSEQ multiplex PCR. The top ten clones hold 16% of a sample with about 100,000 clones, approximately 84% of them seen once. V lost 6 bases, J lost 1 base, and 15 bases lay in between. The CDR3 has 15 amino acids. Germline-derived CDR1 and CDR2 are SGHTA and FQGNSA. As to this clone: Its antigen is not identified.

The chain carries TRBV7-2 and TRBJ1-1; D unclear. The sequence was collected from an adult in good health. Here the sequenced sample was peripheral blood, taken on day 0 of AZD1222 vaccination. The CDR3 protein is CASSRRGAGNTEAFF. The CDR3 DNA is TGTGCCAGCAGTAGGCGGGGTGCTGGGAACACTGAAGCTTTCTTT.